The 10 T cell receptor beta chains below were found in one sample sequenced in a study of naive and memory T cell subsets. The beta constant-region primer was an equimolar mix of two oligonucleotides covering TRBC1 and TRBC2. TCRdb itself ran the UMI-ligation and nested PCR reads through MiXCR, one entry per CDR3 protein. The sample holds roughly 140,000 distinct CDR3 sequences, about a sixth seen once. Sequenced input: naive CD4+ T cells from blood. These TCRs come from a human donor in good health.

This clonotype turned up a few times. CDR3 DNA sequence: TGTGCCAGCAGTTACCCCTATTCCGGGACAGCCTTTCGGGAGCAGTACTTC. Encoded protein: CASSYPYSGTAFREQYF. This chain uses TRBV6-2 or TRBV6-3 with TRBJ2-7, with TRBD1 matching over 7 bases. After removal of 2 bases from V and 7 bases from J, the junction contained 17 bases not matched to a gene. CDR1 is MNHEY and CDR2 is SVGEGT in the germline V gene. The CDR3 covers 17 residues.

Many counts were recorded for this clonotype. V gene TRBV29-1 combines with J gene TRBJ2-7; TRBD1 matches 7 bases. Germline lookup yields CDR1 SQVTM and CDR2 ANQGSEA. The J segment lost 3 bases and the V segment lost 6 bases, leaving 8 bases of the junction unmatched. The CDR3 consists of 13 residues. The CDR3, as DNA: TGCAGCGTCGCCTCCGGGACAGTCTACGAGCAGTACTTC. Translating it yields CSVASGTVYEQYF.

The CDR3 region has the DNA TGCGCCAGCAGCCAGGTTACAGGGTCATTTAACTACGAGCAGTACTTC. This codes for CASSQVTGSFNYEQYF. This chain joins TRBV4-1 and TRBJ2-7; possibly TRBD1 for D (6 bases). The germline V and J ends were trimmed by 3 bases and 3 bases, with 18 bases remaining between them. The CDR3 runs to 16 residues. CDR1 MGHRA and CDR2 YSYEKL come from the germline V gene.

This clonotype was counted only a few times. This rearrangement joins TRBV28 to TRBJ2-7, with 8 bases aligning to TRBD1. CDR3 length: 15 residues. The V and J ends lost 3 bases and 0 bases, in that order; junction bases with no gene match: 4. From germline, CDR1 is MDHEN and CDR2 SYDVKM. CDR3: CASSFAQGASYEQYF. The CDR3 DNA sequence: TGTGCCAGCAGTTTCGCGCAGGGGGCCTCCTACGAGCAGTACTTC.

This clonotype was recorded at least ten times. The chain uses TRBV11-2 and TRBJ2-4; the match to TRBD2 covers 7 bases. Trimming took 6 bases from V and 6 from J; bases not matched to a gene: 5. Germline lookup yields CDR1 SGHAT and CDR2 FQNNGV. The CDR3 consists of 13 residues. CDR3 in DNA: TGTGCCAGCAGGGTTGGGGGGGGAAACATTCAGTACTTC. The encoded protein is CASRVGGGNIQYF.

This clonotype was observed a handful of times. The chain links TRBV2 to TRBJ2-7; 14 bases are shared with TRBD2. This CDR3 comprises 15 residues. The J segment lost 6 bases and the V segment lost 5 bases, leaving 6 bases of the junction unmatched. Germline V gene sequence: CDR1 SNHLY, CDR2 FYNNEI. DNA of the CDR3: TGTGCCAGCAGTCCCCGACTAGCGGGAGGGGGCGAGCAGTACTTC. Protein sequence: CASSPRLAGGGEQYF.

The chain joins TRBV7-2 to TRBJ1-6; a weak D match, TRBD1 (5 bases). Deletions cut 5 bases from V and 7 bases from J, with 9 bases between. This CDR3 comprises 13 residues. CDR1 SGHTA and CDR2 FQGNSA come from the germline V gene. The CDR3 spells CASSPRGNSPLHF. CDR3 nucleotides: TGTGCCAGCAGCCCCCGGGGCAATTCACCCCTCCACTTT.

This clonotype came up many times. The chain couples TRBV30 to TRBJ2-7; TRBD2 matches 8 bases. The CDR3 is 14 amino acids. The V and J ends lost 2 bases and 3 bases, in that order; junction bases with no gene match: 6. In germline, CDR1 is GTSNPN, CDR2 SVGIG (reference sequence). DNA of the CDR3: TGTGCCTGGAGTTCCACTAGCGGATACTACGAGCAGTACTTC. Its translation: CAWSSTSGYYEQYF. Full variable domain (outside the CDR3, taken from reference TRBV30 and TRBJ2-7): SQTIHQWPATLVQPVGSPLSLECTVEGTSNPNLYWYRQAAGRGLQLLFYSVGIGQISSEVPQNLSASRPQDRQFILSSKKLLLSDSGFYLCAWSSTSGYYEQYFGPGTRLTVT.

The chain links TRBV5-1 to TRBJ1-4; D unclear. Trimming took 0 bases from V and 7 from J, leaving 10 bases between them. This CDR3 comprises 14 residues. Germline CDR1 and CDR2: SGHRS and YFSETQ. The chain's CDR3 is CASSLGEGTEKLFF. The DNA for the CDR3 is TGCGCCAGCAGCTTGGGGGAAGGAACTGAAAAACTGTTTTTT.

The V and J genes are TRBV7-2 and TRBJ2-7, with 9 bases that match TRBD1. Germline loops: CDR1 SGHTA, CDR2 FQGNSA. V lost 1 base and J lost 3; bases outside the gene matches: 10. The CDR3 extends over 17 amino acids. The CDR3 DNA reads TGTGCCAGCAGCTTAGTAGGCCCCCCGGGACAGGGCTACGAGCAGTACTTC. Translation gives CASSLVGPPGQGYEQYF.